A single sample gave rise to the 14 T cell receptor beta chains below, sequenced in a study. Amplification of TRBV12-4/TRBJ1-2 clonotypes used adaptor-ligated barcode primers. Using its own MiXCR run on the multiplex PCR reads, TCRdb lists one record per CDR3 protein. This table has around 1,200 distinct CDR3 sequences, approximately 22% appearing once. The sequenced sample consisted of naive CD4+ T cells sorted from blood. Subset indicated: naive CD4+ T cells, CD4+CD45RA+CD25-. These receptors came from a female donor with breast cancer.

By sample fraction, this clonotype is large. The V call is TRBV12-3 or TRBV12-4, the J call TRBJ1-2, with a weak D call TRBD1 (6 bases). The CDR3 spans 13 residues. V lost 7 bases and J lost 7, with 16 bases in between. DNA for the CDR3: TGTGCCAGCACCCTACGGACAGCCGCTGGCTACACCTTC. Its translation is CASTLRTAAGYTF.

This clonotype is classed as large. J is TRBJ1-2 and V is TRBV12-3 or TRBV12-4, with D perhaps TRBD1 (5 bases). The CDR3 extends over 15 amino acids. V lost 5 bases to trimming and J lost 4 bases, with 17 bases between them. CDR3 sequence reads: CASSTWDRDPYGYTF. CDR3 in DNA: TGTGCCAGCAGTACTTGGGACCGGGACCCCTATGGCTACACCTTC.

This clonotype is termed large. This chain links TRBV12-3 or TRBV12-4 with TRBJ1-2, with no clear D. The CDR3 sequence is 13 residues long. Trimming took off 6 bases at V and 6 bases at J, with 14 bases between the two ends. The CDR3 DNA reads as TGTGCCAGCAGACCCTGGGAGGGAGATGGCTACACCTTC. Protein: CASRPWEGDGYTF.

This clonotype is categorized as large. This chain connects TRBV12-3 or TRBV12-4 to TRBJ1-2; the D is unclear. The CDR3 is 13 residues long. Trimming stripped 7 bases from V and 4 bases from J, with 13 bases between. The CDR3 nucleotides read TGTGCCAGCAATCGGGGAGGGTCCTATGGCTACACCTTC. Protein: CASNRGGSYGYTF.

This clonotype is large. V and J are TRBV12-3 or TRBV12-4 and TRBJ1-2; D unclear. Trimming removed 0 bases at V and 4 bases at J, with 6 bases between. The CDR3 runs 13 residues. The CDR3 loop reads CASSLAGGYGYTF. CDR3 in DNA: TGTGCCAGCAGTTTAGCTGGAGGCTATGGCTACACCTTC.

This clonotype is judged medium-sized. The rearrangement links TRBV12-3 or TRBV12-4 to TRBJ1-2; no clear D gene. Trimming removed 3 bases from V and 2 bases from J, with 7 bases in between. The CDR3 is made up of 13 amino acids. The CDR3 region has the DNA TGTGCCAGCAGTTTCTTGGCCAACTATGGCTACACCTTC. Amino acids: CASSFLANYGYTF.

By share, this clonotype ranks as medium-sized. V is TRBV12-3 or TRBV12-4 and J is TRBJ1-2, with unresolved D. CDR3 size: 12 residues. Trimming stripped 3 bases from V and 1 base from J, with 3 bases between. CDR3 nucleotides: TGTGCCAGCAGTTTTAGTAACTATGGCTACACCTTC. Amino acid sequence: CASSFSNYGYTF.

In regard to this clonotype: A junction boundary mismatches the germline segment, possibly from a read error. The chain has TRBV12-3 or TRBV12-4 and TRBJ1-2; possibly TRBD1 for D (5 bases). This CDR3 contains 13 residues. Written as DNA, the CDR3 is TGTGCCAGCAGTACGAGCAGGGCCAGAGCTACACCGTTC. Protein sequence: CASSTSRARATPF.

This clonotype is termed large. The chain joins TRBV12-3 or TRBV12-4 to TRBJ1-2; 8 nucleotides line up with TRBD1. The ends lost 7 bases at V and 5 bases at J; junction bases unmatched: 9. The CDR3 length is 14 residues. CDR3 sequence reads: CASKDRASEYGYTF. The DNA of the CDR3 is TGTGCCAGCAAGGACAGGGCAAGTGAATATGGCTACACCTTC.

This clonotype came up once. The chain carries TRBV12-3 or TRBV12-4 and TRBJ1-2, with a weak D call TRBD1 (5 bases). V was trimmed by 5 bases and J by 2 bases, leaving 12 bases between them. The CDR3 consists of 14 residues. Here the CDR3 reads CASSPSGRNYGYTF. In DNA, the CDR3 is TGTGCCAGCAGTCCATCGGGACGAAACTATGGCTACACCTTC.

The chain couples TRBV12-3 or TRBV12-4 to TRBJ1-2, with unresolved D. The CDR3 runs to 11 residues. Deletions cut 8 bases from V and 4 bases from J, with 8 bases between. CDR3 in amino acids: CASWFGYGYTF. The CDR3 DNA reads as TGTGCCAGCTGGTTCGGCTATGGCTACACCTTC.

Only a few counts were recorded for this clonotype. This chain connects TRBV12-3 or TRBV12-4 to TRBJ1-2; D is ambiguous. CDR3 length: 12 amino acids. Trimming removed 4 bases from V and 5 bases from J, with 8 bases in between. CDR3 bases: TGTGCCAGCAGTTCGGGAAAGTATGGCTACACCTTC. Protein: CASSSGKYGYTF.

This clonotype is medium-sized. The genes are TRBV12-3 or TRBV12-4 and TRBJ1-2, with TRBD1 matching 9 bases. The J segment lost 4 bases and the V segment lost 1 base, leaving 4 bases of the junction unmatched. The CDR3 extends over 15 amino acids. CDR3 in DNA: TGTGCCAGCAGTTTAGAAGGGACAGGGTTCTATGGCTACACCTTC. Translation: CASSLEGTGFYGYTF.

The rearrangement links TRBV12-3 or TRBV12-4 to TRBJ1-2; D gene unclear. The V and J ends lost 4 bases and 5 bases respectively, with 11 bases between them. This CDR3 has 13 amino acids. The CDR3 sequence: CASSSQDSYGYTF. Written as DNA, the CDR3 is TGTGCCAGCAGTTCCCAAGACTCTTATGGCTACACCTTC.